The entry that follows covers one T cell receptor beta chain sequence. Methods used by the authors: Nucleated cell counts were estimated from reference gene primer amplification. Data came from immunoSEQ multiplex PCR; TCRdb stores just in-frame clones and leaves some out. V, J and clone size reflect that table, while D and trimming were determined from the DNA. Counted here are about 26,000 clones, 70% to 90% occurring once; the ten biggest clones make up around 2.7%. The data originate from a study of blood T cell repertoires in COVID-19. Study in general: From the United States, Italy and Spain came samples of acute and convalescent COVID-19.

CDR1 and CDR2 from the germline V gene are LGHDT and YNNKEL (reference sequence). This CDR3 comprises 14 residues. V gave up 4 bases and J gave up 7 bases, with 15 bases separating them. The V gene is TRBV3-1 (or the pseudogene TRBV3-2), the J gene TRBJ2-3; tentative D call: TRBD2 (6 bases). The TCR comes from a human donor in a cohort sampled during active COVID-19. The sample was peripheral blood. CDR3 sequence: CASSPLTGLYTQYF. CDR3 DNA sequence: TGTGCCAGCAGCCCCCTGACGGGACTGTATACGCAGTATTTT.